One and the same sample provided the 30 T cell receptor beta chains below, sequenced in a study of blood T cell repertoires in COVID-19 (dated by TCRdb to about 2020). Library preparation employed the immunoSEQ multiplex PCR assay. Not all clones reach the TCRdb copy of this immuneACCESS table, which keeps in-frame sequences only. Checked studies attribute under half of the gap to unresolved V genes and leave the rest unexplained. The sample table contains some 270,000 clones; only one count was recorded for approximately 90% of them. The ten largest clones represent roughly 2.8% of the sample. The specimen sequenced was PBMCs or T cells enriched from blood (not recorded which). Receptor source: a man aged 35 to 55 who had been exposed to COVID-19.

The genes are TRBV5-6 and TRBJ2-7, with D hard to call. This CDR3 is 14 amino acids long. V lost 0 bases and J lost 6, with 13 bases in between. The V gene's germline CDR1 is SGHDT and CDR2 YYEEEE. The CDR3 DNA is TGTGCCAGCAGCTTGGACGGTCGGTTCGTCGAGCAGTACTTC. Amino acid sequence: CASSLDGRFVEQYF.

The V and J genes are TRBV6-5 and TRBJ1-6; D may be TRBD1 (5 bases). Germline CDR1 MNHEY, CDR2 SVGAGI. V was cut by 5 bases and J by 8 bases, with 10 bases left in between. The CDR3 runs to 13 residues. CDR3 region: CASSSSGYSPLHF. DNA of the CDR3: TGTGCCAGCAGTAGCTCAGGGTATTCACCCCTCCACTTT.

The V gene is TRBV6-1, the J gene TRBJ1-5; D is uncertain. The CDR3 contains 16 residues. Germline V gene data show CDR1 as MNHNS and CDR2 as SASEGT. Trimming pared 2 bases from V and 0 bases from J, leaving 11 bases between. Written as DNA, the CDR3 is TGTGCCAGCAGTGAATCCAAGACACCTAGCAATCAGCCCCAGCATTTT. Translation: CASSESKTPSNQPQHF.

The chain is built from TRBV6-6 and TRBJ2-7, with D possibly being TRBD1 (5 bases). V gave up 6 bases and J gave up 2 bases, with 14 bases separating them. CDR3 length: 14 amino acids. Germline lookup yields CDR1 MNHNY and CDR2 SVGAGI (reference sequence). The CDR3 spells CASRIGVGTYEQYF. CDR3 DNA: TGTGCCAGCAGAATAGGGGTGGGAACCTACGAGCAGTACTTC.

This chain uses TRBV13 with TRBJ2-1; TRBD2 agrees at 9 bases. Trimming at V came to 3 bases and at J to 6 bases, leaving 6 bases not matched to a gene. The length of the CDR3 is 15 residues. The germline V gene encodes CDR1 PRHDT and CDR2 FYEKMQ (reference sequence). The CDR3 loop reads CASSFASGELNEQFF. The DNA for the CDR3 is TGTGCCAGCAGCTTCGCTAGCGGGGAGCTCAATGAGCAGTTCTTC.

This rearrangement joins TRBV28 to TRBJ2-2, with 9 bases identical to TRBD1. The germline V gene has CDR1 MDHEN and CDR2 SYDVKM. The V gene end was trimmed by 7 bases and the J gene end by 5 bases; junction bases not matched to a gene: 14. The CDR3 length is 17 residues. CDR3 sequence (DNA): TGTGCCAGCAACCTATGGGAGGGACAGGGCAATACCGGGGAGCTGTTTTTT. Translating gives CASNLWEGQGNTGELFF.

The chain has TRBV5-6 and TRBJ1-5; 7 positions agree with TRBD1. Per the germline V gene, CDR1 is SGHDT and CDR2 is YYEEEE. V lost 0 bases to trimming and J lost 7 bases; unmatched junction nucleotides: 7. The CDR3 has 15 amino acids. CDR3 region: CASSLAGTGVQPQHF. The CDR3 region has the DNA TGTGCCAGCAGCTTGGCCGGTACAGGGGTGCAGCCCCAGCATTTT.

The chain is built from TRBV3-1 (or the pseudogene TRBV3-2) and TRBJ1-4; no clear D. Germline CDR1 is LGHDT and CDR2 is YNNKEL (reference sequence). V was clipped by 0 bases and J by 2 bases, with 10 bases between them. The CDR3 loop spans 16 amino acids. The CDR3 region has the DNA TGTGCCAGCAGCCAAGATCCGGGTAGCACTAATGAAAAACTGTTTTTT. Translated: CASSQDPGSTNEKLFF.

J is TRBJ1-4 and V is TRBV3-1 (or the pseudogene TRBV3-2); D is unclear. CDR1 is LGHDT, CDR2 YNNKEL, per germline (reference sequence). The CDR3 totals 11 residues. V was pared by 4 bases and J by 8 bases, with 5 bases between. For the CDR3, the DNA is TGTGCCAGCAGCCCTAGAGAAAAACTGTTTTTT. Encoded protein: CASSPREKLFF.

CDR3 in amino acids: CASSLARYGYTF. The CDR3 region has the DNA TGTGCCAGCAGTTTAGCGCGATATGGCTACACCTTC. This chain joins TRBV12-3 or TRBV12-4 and TRBJ1-2; the D is unclear. Trimming stripped 0 bases from V and 5 bases from J, with 4 bases between. The CDR3 contains 12 residues.

The CDR3 reads CASSVGSSGSGNEQFF. CDR3 nucleotides: TGTGCCAGCAGCGTAGGAAGTAGCGGGAGCGGTAATGAGCAGTTCTTC. The J gene is TRBJ2-1, the V gene TRBV9; the match to TRBD2 covers 9 bases. The length of the CDR3 is 16 residues. With 0 bases clipped from V and 7 bases from J, the junction kept 8 bases outside the gene matches. Germline CDR1 is SGDLS and CDR2 is YYNGEE.

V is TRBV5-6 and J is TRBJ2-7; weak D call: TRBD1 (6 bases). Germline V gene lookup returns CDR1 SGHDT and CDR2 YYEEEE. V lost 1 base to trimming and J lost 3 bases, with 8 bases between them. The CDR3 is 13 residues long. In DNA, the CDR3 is TGTGCCAGCAGCTTGACAGGGCTCTACGAGCAGTACTTC. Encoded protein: CASSLTGLYEQYF. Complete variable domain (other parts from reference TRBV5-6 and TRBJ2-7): DAGVTQSPTHLIKTRGQQVTLRCSPKSGHDTVSWYQQALGQGPQFIFQYYEEEERQRGNFPDRFSGHQFPNYSSELNVNALLLGDSALYLCASSLTGLYEQYFGPGTRLTVT.

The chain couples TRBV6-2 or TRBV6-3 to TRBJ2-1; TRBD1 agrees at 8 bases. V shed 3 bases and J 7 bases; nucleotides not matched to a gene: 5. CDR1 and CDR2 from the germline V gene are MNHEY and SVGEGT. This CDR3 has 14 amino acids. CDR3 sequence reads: CASSYSTGDNEQFF. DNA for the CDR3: TGTGCCAGCAGTTATTCGACAGGGGATAATGAGCAGTTCTTC.

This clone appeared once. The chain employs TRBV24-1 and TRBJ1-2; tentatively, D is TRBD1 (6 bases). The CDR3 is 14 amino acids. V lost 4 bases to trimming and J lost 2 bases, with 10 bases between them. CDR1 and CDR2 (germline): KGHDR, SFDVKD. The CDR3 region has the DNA TGTGCCACCAGTGACCCTGACAGGAACTATGGCTACACCTTC. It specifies CATSDPDRNYGYTF.

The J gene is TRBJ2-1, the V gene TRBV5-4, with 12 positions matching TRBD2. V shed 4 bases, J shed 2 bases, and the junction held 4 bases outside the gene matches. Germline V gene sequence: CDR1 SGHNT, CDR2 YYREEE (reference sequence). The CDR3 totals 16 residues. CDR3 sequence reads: CASSLSSGRAYNEQFF. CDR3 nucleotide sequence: TGTGCCAGCAGCCTCTCTAGCGGGAGGGCCTACAATGAGCAGTTCTTC.

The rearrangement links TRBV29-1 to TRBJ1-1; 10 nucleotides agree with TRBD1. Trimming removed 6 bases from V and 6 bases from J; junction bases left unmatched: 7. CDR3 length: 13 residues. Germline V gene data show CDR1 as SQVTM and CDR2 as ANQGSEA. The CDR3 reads CSVGQGVRAEAFF. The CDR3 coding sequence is TGCAGCGTCGGACAGGGGGTTCGTGCTGAAGCTTTCTTT.

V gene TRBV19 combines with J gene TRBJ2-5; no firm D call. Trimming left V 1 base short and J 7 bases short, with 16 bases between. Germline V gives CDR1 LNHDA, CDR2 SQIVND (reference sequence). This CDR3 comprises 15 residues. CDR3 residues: CASSIGSPSIGTQYF. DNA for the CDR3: TGTGCCAGTAGTATAGGGTCTCCATCCATCGGGACCCAGTACTTC.

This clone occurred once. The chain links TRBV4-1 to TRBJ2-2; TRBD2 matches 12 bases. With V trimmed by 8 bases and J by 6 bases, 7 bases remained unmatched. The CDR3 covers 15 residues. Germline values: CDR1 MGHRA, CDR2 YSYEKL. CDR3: CASARLAGVSGELFF. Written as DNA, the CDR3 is TGCGCCAGCGCCCGACTAGCGGGAGTGTCCGGGGAGCTGTTTTTT.

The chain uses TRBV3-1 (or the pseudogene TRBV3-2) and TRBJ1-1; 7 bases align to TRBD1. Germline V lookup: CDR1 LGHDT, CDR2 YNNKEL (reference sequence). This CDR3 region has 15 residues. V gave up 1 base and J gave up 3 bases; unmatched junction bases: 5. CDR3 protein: CASSQAWQGDTEAFF. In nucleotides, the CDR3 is TGTGCCAGCAGCCAAGCGTGGCAGGGGGACACTGAAGCTTTCTTT.

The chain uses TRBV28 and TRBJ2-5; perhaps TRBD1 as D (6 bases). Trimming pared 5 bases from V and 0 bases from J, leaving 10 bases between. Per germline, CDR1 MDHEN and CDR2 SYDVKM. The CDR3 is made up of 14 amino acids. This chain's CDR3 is CASSPTGYQETQYF. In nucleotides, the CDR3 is TGTGCCAGCAGTCCCACAGGGTACCAAGAGACCCAGTACTTC.

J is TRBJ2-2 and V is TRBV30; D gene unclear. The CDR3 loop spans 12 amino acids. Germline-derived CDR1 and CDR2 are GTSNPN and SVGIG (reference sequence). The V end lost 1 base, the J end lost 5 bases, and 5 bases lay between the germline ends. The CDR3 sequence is CAWSAITGELFF. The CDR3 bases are TGTGCCTGGAGTGCCATTACCGGGGAGCTGTTTTTT.

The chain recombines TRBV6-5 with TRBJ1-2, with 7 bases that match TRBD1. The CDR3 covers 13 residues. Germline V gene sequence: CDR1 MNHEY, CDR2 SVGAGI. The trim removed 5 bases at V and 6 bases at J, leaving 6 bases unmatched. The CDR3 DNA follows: TGTGCCAGCAGTATCCGACAGGGCAATGGCTACACCTTC. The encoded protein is CASSIRQGNGYTF.

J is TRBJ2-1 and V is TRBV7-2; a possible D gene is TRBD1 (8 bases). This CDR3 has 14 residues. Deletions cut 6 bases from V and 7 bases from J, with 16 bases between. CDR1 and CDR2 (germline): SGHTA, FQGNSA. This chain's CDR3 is CASRTGGGRNEQFF. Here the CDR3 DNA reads TGTGCCAGCAGAACAGGGGGGGGGAGGAATGAGCAGTTCTTC.

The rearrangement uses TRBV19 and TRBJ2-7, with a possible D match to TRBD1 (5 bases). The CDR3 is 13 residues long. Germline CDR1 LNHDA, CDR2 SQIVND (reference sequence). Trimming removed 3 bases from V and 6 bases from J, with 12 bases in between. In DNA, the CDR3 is TGTGCCAGTAGTATCAATCAGGGTACCGAGCAGTACTTC. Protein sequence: CASSINQGTEQYF.

CDR3 loop: CASSEGQTPSPLHF. For the CDR3, the DNA is TGCGCCAGCAGCGAGGGACAGACTCCCTCACCCCTCCACTTT. This chain connects TRBV5-1 to TRBJ1-6, with 7 bases that match TRBD1. The CDR3 sequence is 14 residues long. CDR1 is SGHRS and CDR2 is YFSETQ in the germline V gene. V lost 4 bases to trimming and J lost 10 bases; unmatched junction nucleotides: 8.

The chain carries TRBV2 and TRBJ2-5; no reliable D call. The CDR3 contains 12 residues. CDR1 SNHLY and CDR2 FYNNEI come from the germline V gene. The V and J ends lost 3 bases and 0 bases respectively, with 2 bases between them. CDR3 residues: CASSDYQETQYF. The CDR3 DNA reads TGTGCCAGCAGTGACTACCAAGAGACCCAGTACTTC. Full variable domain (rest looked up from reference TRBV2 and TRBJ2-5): EPEVTQTPSHQVTQMGQEVILRCVPISNHLYFYWYRQILGQKVEFLVSFYNNEISEKSEIFDDQFSVERPDGSNFTLKIRSTKLEDSAMYFCASSDYQETQYFGPGTRLLVL.

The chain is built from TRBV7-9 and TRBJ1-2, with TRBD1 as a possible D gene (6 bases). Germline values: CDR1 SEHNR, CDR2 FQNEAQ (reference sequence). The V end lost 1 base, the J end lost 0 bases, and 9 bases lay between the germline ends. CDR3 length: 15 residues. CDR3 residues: CASSLGQATNYGYTF. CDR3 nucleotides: TGTGCCAGCAGCTTAGGACAGGCTACTAACTATGGCTACACCTTC.

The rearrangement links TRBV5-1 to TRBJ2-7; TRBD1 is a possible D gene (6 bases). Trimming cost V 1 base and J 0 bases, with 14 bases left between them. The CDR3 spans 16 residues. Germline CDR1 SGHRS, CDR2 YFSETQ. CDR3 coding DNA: TGCGCCAGCAGCTTGTCGGCAGGGGCTAACTCCTACGAGCAGTACTTC. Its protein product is CASSLSAGANSYEQYF.

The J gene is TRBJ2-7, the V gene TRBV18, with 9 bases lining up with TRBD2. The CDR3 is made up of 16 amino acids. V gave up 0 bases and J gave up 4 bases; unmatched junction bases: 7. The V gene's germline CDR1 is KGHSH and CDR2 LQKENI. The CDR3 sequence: CASSPPRLAASYEQYF. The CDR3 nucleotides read TGTGCCAGCTCACCACCGAGACTAGCGGCTTCTTACGAGCAGTACTTC.

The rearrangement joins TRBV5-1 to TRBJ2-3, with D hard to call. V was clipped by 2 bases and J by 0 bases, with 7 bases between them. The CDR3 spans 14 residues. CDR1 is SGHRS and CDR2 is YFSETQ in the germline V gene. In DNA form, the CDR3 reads TGCGCCAGCAGCTTCTTACAGAGCACAGATACGCAGTATTTT. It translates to CASSFLQSTDTQYF.